The source of this TCR beta chain is a study of blood T cells in healthy people across ages. To note about this clonotype: The antigen is undetermined. Mismatch with germline at one junction end may stem from a read error.

Germline values: CDR1 SEHNR, CDR2 FQNEAQ (reference sequence). The CDR3 totals 13 residues. The study's findings and limits: Strong correlation was found linking TCR beta diversity to naive T cell percentage.

It was with a sample-barcoded 5' primer and a J-beta primer mix that a second PCR of about 7 to 12 cycles was run. TCRdb itself ran the 5' RACE reads through MiXCR, one entry per CDR3 protein. Of some 1.8 million distinct CDR3 sequences in the sample, about two fifths were seen once. This sequence was found in a human donor in good health. Material for sequencing was blood. The genes are TRBV7-9 and TRBJ2-5; no firm D call. Judging by the DNA end, TRBJ2-7 fits better; the J call may be wrong. The CDR3 region is CASSQENSCEQYF. The CDR3 region has the DNA TGTGCCAGCAGCCAAGAAAACTCCTGCGAGCAGTACTTC.